This entry lists 10 T cell receptor beta chains sequenced from one sample in a study of shared clonotypes between healthy human individuals. Profiled with immunoSEQ multiplex PCR; TCRdb holds only in-frame clones, not every one. This sample has some 980,000 clones, with approximately 80% found just once. Sequenced sample: memory CD4+ T cells sorted from blood. Subset given: CD45RA-negative fraction. The receptors derive from a man between 18 and 35 years old in good health.

The chain combines TRBV27 with TRBJ1-6; D gene ambiguous. Trimming left V 0 bases short and J 8 bases short, with 11 bases between. In germline, CDR1 is MNHEY, CDR2 SMNVEV (reference sequence). CDR3 length: 15 amino acids. The CDR3 reads CASSLSRGGDSPLHF. The CDR3 DNA follows: TGTGCCAGCAGTTTATCTCGGGGTGGCGATTCACCCCTCCACTTT.

The rearrangement joins TRBV28 to TRBJ1-5, with unresolved D. CDR1 and CDR2 from the germline V gene are MDHEN and SYDVKM. The CDR3 is 14 amino acids. V lost 3 bases and J 7 bases, leaving 13 bases between the germline ends. In DNA form, the CDR3 reads TGTGCCAGCAGTTTCATGAGGCCTGGACAGCCCCAGCATTTT. This translates into CASSFMRPGQPQHF.

The CDR3 nucleotides read TGTGCCACCAGCGCACAGGGTGCGAGTGAGCAGTACTTC. Its translation: CATSAQGASEQYF. The chain joins TRBV15 to TRBJ2-7; tentatively, D is TRBD1 (6 bases). This CDR3 region has 13 residues. Germline-derived CDR1 and CDR2 are LNHNV and YYDKDF (reference sequence). The V and J ends lost 5 bases and 7 bases respectively, with 15 bases between them.

The genes are TRBV19 and TRBJ1-5; D may be TRBD1 (6 bases). This CDR3 is 16 amino acids long. The germline V gene encodes CDR1 LNHDA and CDR2 SQIVND (reference sequence). Deletions cut 6 bases from V and 11 bases from J, with 26 bases between. DNA for the CDR3: TGTGCCAGTAGGGGTGAGACCAGGGTCCCGGAGGGGGCCCAGCATTTT. It specifies CASRGETRVPEGAQHF.

CDR3 DNA: TGCGCCAGCAGCTTTGAGGGAGGCGGCTACACCTTC. It codes for CASSFEGGGYTF. The rearrangement links TRBV5-1 to TRBJ1-2; unclear D gene. This CDR3 contains 12 residues. Germline lookup yields CDR1 SGHRS and CDR2 YFSETQ. V was trimmed by 2 bases and J by 8 bases, leaving 10 bases between them.

This clone was found a few times. This sequence joins TRBV6-5 and TRBJ1-2, with unresolved D. CDR3 length: 14 amino acids. The V gene's germline CDR1 is MNHEY and CDR2 SVGAGI. The V end was cut by 2 bases, the J end by 7 bases, with 14 bases between. The CDR3 DNA reads as TGTGCCAGCAGTTACGGCGGAGGCAGAAGTGGCTACACCTTC. Encoded protein: CASSYGGGRSGYTF.

Only one count was recorded for this clone. The gene calls are TRBV10-3 and TRBJ2-3; 7 bases line up with TRBD1. The germline gives CDR1 ENHRY, CDR2 SYGVKD. J gave up 2 bases and V 6 bases, and 11 bases lay outside the gene matches. The CDR3 runs to 16 residues. The chain's CDR3 is CAISPKTGQSTDTQYF. The CDR3 bases are TGTGCCATCAGCCCTAAAACGGGACAGTCCACAGATACGCAGTATTTT.

This clone was seen just once. The V and J genes are TRBV19 and TRBJ2-5; D possibly uses TRBD1 or TRBD2 (5 bases each). This CDR3 comprises 16 residues. Germline V CDR1 and CDR2: LNHDA, SQIVND (reference sequence). Trimming stripped 3 bases from V and 5 bases from J, with 19 bases between. The CDR3 bases are TGTGCCAGTAGTATTTTACAGCGGACAAGATGGGAGACCCAGTACTTC. Translating gives CASSILQRTRWETQYF.

The chain couples TRBV29-1 to TRBJ2-2; no firm D call. CDR3 size: 12 residues. Germline V CDR1 and CDR2: SQVTM, ANQGSEA. The ends were cut back, 7 bases at V and 0 bases at J, with 6 bases in the middle. Written as DNA, the CDR3 is TGCAGCGCCCACTCGAACACCGGGGAGCTGTTTTTT. Translated: CSAHSNTGELFF.

V usage is TRBV7-6 and J usage is TRBJ2-7, with 11 nucleotides matching TRBD1. CDR1 SGHVS and CDR2 FNYEAQ come from the germline V gene. V was pared by 5 bases and J by 7 bases, with 10 bases of the junction left unmatched. The CDR3 is 15 amino acids. The CDR3 loop is CASSLGQGADLEQYF. As DNA, the CDR3 is TGTGCCAGCAGCCTCGGACAGGGGGCTGACTTAGAGCAGTACTTC.